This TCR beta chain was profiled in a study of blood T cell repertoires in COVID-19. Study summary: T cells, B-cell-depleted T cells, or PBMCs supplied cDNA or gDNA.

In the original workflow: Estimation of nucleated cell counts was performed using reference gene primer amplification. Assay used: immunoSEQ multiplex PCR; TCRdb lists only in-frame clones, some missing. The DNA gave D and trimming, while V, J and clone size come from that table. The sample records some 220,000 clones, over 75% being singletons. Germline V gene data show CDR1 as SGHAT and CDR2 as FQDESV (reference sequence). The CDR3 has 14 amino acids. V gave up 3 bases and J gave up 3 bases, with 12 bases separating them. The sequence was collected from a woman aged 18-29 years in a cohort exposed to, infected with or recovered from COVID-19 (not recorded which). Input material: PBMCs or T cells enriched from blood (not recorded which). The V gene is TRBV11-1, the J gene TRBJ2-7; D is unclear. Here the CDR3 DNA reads TGTGCCAGCAGCTTCGGCCAGGCCTTCTACGAGCAGTACTTC. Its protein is CASSFGQAFYEQYF.